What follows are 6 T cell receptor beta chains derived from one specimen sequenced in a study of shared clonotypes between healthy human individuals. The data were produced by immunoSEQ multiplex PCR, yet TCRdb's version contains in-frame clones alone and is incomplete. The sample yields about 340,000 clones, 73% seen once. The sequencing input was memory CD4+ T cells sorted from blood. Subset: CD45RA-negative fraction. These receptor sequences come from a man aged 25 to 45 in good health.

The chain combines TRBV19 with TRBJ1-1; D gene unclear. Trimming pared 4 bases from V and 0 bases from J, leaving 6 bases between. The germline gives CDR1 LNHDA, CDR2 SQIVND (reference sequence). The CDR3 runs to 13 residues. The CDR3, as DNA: TGTGCCAGTAGTACTACTATGAACACTGAAGCTTTCTTT. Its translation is CASSTTMNTEAFF.

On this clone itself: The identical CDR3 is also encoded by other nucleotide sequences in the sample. CDR3 loop: CASSLEKGGYTF. The CDR3 bases are TGTGCCAGCAGCTTAGAAAAGGGGGGCTACACCTTC. This chain uses TRBV11-2 with TRBJ1-2, with a tentative D call TRBD1 (5 bases). The V and J ends lost 0 bases and 8 bases respectively, with 7 bases between them. Germline V gene lookup returns CDR1 SGHAT and CDR2 FQNNGV. This CDR3 region has 12 residues.

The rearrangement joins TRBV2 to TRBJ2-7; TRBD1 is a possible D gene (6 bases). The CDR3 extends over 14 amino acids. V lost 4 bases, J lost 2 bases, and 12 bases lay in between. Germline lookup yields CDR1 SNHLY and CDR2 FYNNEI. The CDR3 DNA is TGTGCCAGCAGTGCTACAGGGTACACCTACGAGCAGTACTTC. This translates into CASSATGYTYEQYF.

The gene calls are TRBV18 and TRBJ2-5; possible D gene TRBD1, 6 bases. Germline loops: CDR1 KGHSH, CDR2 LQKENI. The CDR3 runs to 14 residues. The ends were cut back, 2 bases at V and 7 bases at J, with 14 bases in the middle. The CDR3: CASSPSSRGRTQYF. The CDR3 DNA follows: TGTGCCAGCTCACCATCCAGTAGGGGGAGGACCCAGTACTTC.

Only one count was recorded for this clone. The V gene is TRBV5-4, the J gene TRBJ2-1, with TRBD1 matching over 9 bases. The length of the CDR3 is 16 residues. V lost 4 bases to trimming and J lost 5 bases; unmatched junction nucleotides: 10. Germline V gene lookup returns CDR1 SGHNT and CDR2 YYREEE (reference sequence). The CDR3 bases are TGTGCCAGCAGCGTGGCACCGGGACAGGGAGACAATGAGCAGTTCTTC. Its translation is CASSVAPGQGDNEQFF.

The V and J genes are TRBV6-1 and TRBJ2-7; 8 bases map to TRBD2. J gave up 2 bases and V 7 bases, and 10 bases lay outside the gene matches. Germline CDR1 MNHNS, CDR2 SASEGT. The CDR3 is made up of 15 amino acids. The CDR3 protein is CASNVLTGGTYEQYF. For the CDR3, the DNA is TGTGCCAGCAATGTCTTGACGGGAGGGACCTACGAGCAGTACTTC.